This T cell receptor (beta chain) was sequenced during a study of blood T cell repertoires in COVID-19. About the study: Sites in the United States, Italy and Spain provided acute and convalescent COVID-19 samples. PBMCs, B-cell-depleted T cells, or T cells were the source of the cDNA or gDNA that made up the material.

This CDR3 contains 20 residues. Germline CDR1 SGDLS, CDR2 YYNGEE. Losses at the gene ends were 3 bases for V and 6 bases for J; bases not matched to a gene: 24. Followed longitudinally, the Seattle patients had been enrolled during active infection. In the original processing: The authors estimated nucleated cell counts from reference gene primer amplification. This table comes from immunoSEQ multiplex PCR, and its TCRdb copy is limited to in-frame clones, with some not included. Clone size and the V and J calls come from that table; the DNA yielded D and trimming. Here the sample spans roughly 200,000 clones, approximately 80% being singletons.

The chain uses TRBV9 and TRBJ2-1; 7 bases are shared with TRBD2. This clonotype was sampled from a woman aged 40 to 55 with COVID-19, enrolled during active disease. The specimen sequenced was peripheral blood. CDR3 in amino acids: CASSALPGPGLAGATNEQFF. In DNA, the CDR3 is TGTGCCAGCAGCGCCCTACCCGGGCCAGGCCTGGCGGGAGCCACCAATGAGCAGTTCTTC.